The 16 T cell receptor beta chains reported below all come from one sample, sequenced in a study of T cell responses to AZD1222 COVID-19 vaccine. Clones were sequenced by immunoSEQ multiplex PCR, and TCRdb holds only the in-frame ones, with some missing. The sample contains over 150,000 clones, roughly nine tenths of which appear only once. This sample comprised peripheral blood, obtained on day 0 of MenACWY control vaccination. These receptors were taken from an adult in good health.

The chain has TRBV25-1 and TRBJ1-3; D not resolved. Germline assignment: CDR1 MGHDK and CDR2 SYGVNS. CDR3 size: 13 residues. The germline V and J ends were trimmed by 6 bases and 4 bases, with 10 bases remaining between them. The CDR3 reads CASRGISGNTIYF. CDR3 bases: TGTGCCAGCAGGGGGATTTCGGGAAACACCATATATTTT. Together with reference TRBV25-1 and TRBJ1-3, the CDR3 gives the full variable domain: EADIYQTPRYLVIGTGKKITLECSQTMGHDKMYWYQQDPGMELHLIHYSYGVNSTEKGDLSSESTVSRIRTEHFPLTLESARPSHTSQYLCASRGISGNTIYFGEGSWLTVV.

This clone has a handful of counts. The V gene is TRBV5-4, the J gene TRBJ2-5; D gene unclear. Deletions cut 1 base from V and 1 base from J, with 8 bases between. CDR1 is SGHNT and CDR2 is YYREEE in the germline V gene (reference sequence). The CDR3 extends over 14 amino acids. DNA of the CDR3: TGTGCCAGCAGCTTGAGACTGACCCAAGAGACCCAGTACTTC. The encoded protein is CASSLRLTQETQYF.

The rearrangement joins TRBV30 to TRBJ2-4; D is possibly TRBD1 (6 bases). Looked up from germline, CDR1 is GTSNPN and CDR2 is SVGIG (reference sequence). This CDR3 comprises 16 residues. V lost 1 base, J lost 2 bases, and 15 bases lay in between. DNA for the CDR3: TGTGCCTGGAGTGCCTACAGGGCTGGGCCCAAAAACATTCAGTACTTC. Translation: CAWSAYRAGPKNIQYF.

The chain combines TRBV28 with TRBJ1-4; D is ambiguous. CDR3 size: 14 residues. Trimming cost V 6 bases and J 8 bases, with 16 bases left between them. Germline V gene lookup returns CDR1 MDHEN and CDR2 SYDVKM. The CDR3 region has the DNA TGTGCCAGCAGGGAGGGTATTATGGGGGAAAAACTGTTTTTT. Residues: CASREGIMGEKLFF.

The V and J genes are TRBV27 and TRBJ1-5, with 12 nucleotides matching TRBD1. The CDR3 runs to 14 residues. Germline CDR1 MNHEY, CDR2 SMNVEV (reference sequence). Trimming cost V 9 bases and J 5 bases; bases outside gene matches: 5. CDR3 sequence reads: CASWGQGAHQPQHF. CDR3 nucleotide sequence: TGTGCCAGTTGGGGACAGGGGGCCCATCAGCCCCAGCATTTT.

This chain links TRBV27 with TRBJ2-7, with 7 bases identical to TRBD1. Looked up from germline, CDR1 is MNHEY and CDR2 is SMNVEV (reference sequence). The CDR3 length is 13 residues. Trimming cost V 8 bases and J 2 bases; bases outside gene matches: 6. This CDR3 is CASGPRGPYEQYF. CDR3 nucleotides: TGTGCCAGCGGCCCAAGGGGGCCCTACGAGCAGTACTTC.

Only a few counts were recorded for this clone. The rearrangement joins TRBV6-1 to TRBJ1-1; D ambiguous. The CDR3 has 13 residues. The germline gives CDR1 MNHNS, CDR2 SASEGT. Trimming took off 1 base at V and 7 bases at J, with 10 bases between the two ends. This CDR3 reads CASSEGNWDEAFF. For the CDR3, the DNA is TGTGCCAGCAGTGAAGGGAACTGGGATGAAGCTTTCTTT.

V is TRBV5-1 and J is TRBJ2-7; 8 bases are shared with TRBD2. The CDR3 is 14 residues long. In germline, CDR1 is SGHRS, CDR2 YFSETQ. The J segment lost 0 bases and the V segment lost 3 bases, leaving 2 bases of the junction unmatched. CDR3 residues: CASSSSGGSYEQYF. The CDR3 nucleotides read TGCGCCAGCAGCTCCAGCGGGGGCTCCTACGAGCAGTACTTC.

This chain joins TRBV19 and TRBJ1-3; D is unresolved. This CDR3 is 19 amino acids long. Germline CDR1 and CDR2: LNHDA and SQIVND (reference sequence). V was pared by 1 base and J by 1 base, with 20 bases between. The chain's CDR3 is CASSIGDELMRASGNTIYF. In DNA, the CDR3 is TGTGCCAGTAGTATAGGTGACGAGCTTATGAGAGCTTCTGGAAACACCATATATTTT.

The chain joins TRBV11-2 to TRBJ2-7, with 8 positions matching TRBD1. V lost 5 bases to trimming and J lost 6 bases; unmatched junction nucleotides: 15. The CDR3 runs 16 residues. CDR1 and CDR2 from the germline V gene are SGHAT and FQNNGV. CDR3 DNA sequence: TGTGCCAGCAGCCATATGCGGACAGGGCGATTTCTCGAGCAGTACTTC. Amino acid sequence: CASSHMRTGRFLEQYF.

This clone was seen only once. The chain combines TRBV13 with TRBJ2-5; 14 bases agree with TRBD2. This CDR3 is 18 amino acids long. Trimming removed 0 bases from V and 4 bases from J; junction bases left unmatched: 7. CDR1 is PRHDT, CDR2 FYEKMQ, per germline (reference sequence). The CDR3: CASSLGPGLAGEGETQYF. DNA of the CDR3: TGTGCCAGCAGCTTAGGACCGGGACTAGCGGGAGAGGGAGAGACCCAGTACTTC.

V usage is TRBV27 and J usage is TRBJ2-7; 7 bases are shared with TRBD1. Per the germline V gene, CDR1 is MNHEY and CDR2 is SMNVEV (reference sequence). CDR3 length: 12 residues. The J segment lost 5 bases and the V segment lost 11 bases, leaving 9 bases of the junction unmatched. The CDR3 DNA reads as TGTGCCTGCACAGGGGAGCGTCACGAGCAGTACGTC. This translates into CACTGERHEQYV.

The CDR3: CASSLDGYTGELFF. The CDR3 DNA reads as TGTGCCAGCAGCTTAGATGGTTACACCGGGGAGCTGTTTTTT. This chain joins TRBV11-3 and TRBJ2-2, with D hard to call. Germline V lookup: CDR1 SGHNT, CDR2 YENEEA. This CDR3 is 14 amino acids long. V lost 0 bases and J lost 3, with 5 bases in between.

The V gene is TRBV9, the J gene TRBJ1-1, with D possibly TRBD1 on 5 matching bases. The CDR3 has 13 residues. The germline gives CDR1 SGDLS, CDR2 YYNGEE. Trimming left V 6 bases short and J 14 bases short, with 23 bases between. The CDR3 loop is CASTGLGARDFFF. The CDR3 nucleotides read TGTGCCAGCACGGGACTTGGGGCGCGGGATTTCTTCTTT.

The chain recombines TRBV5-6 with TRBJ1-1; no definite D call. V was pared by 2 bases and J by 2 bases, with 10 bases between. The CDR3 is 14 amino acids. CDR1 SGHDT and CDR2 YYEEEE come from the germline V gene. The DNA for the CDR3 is TGTGCCAGCAGCTTCCGGGCGGTAAACACTGAAGCTTTCTTT. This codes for CASSFRAVNTEAFF.

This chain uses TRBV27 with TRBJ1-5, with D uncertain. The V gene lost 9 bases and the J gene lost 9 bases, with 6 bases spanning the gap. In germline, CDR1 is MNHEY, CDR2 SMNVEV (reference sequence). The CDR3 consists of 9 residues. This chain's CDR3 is CARRLPQHF. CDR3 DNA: TGTGCCAGACGGCTGCCCCAGCATTTT.